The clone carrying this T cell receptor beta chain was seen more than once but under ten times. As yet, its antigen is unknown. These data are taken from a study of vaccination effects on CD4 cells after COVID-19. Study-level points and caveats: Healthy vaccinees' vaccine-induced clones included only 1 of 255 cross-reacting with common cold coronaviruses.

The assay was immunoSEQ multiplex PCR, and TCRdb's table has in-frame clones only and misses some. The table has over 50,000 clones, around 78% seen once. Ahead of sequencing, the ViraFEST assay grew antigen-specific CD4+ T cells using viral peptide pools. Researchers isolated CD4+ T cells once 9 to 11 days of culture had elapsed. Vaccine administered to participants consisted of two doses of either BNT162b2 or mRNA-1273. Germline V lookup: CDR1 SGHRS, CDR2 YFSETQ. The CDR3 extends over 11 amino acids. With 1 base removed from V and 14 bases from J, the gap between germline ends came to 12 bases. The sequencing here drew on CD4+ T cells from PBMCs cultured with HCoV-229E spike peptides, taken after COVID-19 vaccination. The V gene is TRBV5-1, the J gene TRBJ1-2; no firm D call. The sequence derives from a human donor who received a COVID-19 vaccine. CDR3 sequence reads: CASSLSGGWTF. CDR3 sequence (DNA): TGCGCCAGCAGCTTGTCAGGAGGTTGGACCTTC.